One sample yielded the 8 T cell receptor beta chains listed below, sequenced in a study of T cell responses to AZD1222 COVID-19 vaccine. Using immunoSEQ multiplex PCR, the repertoire was profiled, and TCRdb retains in-frame clones only, with some absent. The table lists about 99,000 clones, 93% of them singletons. The sequencing here drew on peripheral blood, taken on day 0 of AZD1222 vaccination. The receptor set was obtained from an adult in good health.

This clone appeared once. The chain has TRBV5-1 and TRBJ2-3, with 10 bases that match TRBD1. The CDR3 is made up of 15 amino acids. Germline assignment: CDR1 SGHRS and CDR2 YFSETQ. Trimming took 6 bases from V and 5 from J; bases not matched to a gene: 9. CDR3 in amino acids: CASKNGTGAVDTQYF. In DNA, the CDR3 is TGCGCCAGCAAAAACGGGACAGGGGCGGTAGATACGCAGTATTTT.

The V gene is TRBV5-1, the J gene TRBJ2-1; perhaps TRBD2 as D (6 bases). The CDR3 spans 15 residues. Between the trimmed V and J ends, which lost 4 bases and 0 bases, there was a span of 11 bases. CDR1 is SGHRS, CDR2 YFSETQ, per germline. Written as DNA, the CDR3 is TGCGCCAGCAGCGCCGGGGGAAGCTCCTACAATGAGCAGTTCTTC. This translates into CASSAGGSSYNEQFF.

V is TRBV4-3 and J is TRBJ2-1; D possibly corresponds to TRBD2 (6 bases). Trimming stripped 4 bases from V and 0 bases from J, with 13 bases between. Germline V gene sequence: CDR1 LGHNA, CDR2 YSLEER. The CDR3 extends over 16 amino acids. CDR3 DNA: TGCGCCAGCAGCCCCCGAGGGCGGGACTCCTACAATGAGCAGTTCTTC. It translates to CASSPRGRDSYNEQFF.

The chain has TRBV19 and TRBJ2-2; tentatively, D is TRBD2 (5 bases). This CDR3 has 13 residues. V lost 3 bases and J lost 5, with 7 bases in between. Germline V lookup: CDR1 LNHDA, CDR2 SQIVND (reference sequence). CDR3 loop: CASSIEGTGELFF. The CDR3 coding sequence is TGTGCCAGTAGTATCGAGGGAACCGGGGAGCTGTTTTTT.

The chain joins TRBV2 to TRBJ2-7; D is perhaps TRBD1 (6 bases). Trimming shortened V by 1 base and J by 10 bases, and 14 bases separated the two germline ends. Germline V gene lookup returns CDR1 SNHLY and CDR2 FYNNEI. This CDR3 spans 13 amino acids. CDR3 protein: CASSEEGPGHQYF. Written as DNA, the CDR3 is TGTGCCAGCAGTGAAGAAGGACCGGGACATCAGTACTTC.

The rearrangement joins TRBV24-1 to TRBJ2-2; D uncertain. CDR3 size: 13 residues. Trimming stripped 6 bases from V and 6 bases from J, with 10 bases between. CDR1 and CDR2 (germline): KGHDR, SFDVKD. The CDR3 loop reads CATSQDFAGELFF. CDR3 DNA: TGTGCCACCAGTCAGGATTTCGCCGGGGAGCTGTTTTTT.

Points on this clone: The same CDR3 arises from other DNA sequences in this sample as well. CDR3 region: CASSQSGNTIYF. The CDR3 DNA follows: TGTGCCAGCAGCCAGAGTGGAAACACCATATATTTT. The chain uses TRBV3-1 (or the pseudogene TRBV3-2) and TRBJ1-3, with D unresolved. The CDR3 runs 12 residues. Germline V gene sequence: CDR1 LGHDT, CDR2 YNNKEL (reference sequence). V was shortened by 3 bases and J by 3 bases, with 3 bases between the two germline ends.

Only one count was recorded for this clone. The chain has TRBV5-1 and TRBJ1-1, with TRBD1 matching 8 bases. This CDR3 is 15 amino acids long. Germline V gene lookup returns CDR1 SGHRS and CDR2 YFSETQ. V was pared by 4 bases and J by 1 base, with 6 bases of the junction left unmatched. The CDR3 spells CASSGGQGRNTEAFF. Written as DNA, the CDR3 is TGCGCCAGCAGCGGAGGACAGGGACGGAACACTGAAGCTTTCTTT.